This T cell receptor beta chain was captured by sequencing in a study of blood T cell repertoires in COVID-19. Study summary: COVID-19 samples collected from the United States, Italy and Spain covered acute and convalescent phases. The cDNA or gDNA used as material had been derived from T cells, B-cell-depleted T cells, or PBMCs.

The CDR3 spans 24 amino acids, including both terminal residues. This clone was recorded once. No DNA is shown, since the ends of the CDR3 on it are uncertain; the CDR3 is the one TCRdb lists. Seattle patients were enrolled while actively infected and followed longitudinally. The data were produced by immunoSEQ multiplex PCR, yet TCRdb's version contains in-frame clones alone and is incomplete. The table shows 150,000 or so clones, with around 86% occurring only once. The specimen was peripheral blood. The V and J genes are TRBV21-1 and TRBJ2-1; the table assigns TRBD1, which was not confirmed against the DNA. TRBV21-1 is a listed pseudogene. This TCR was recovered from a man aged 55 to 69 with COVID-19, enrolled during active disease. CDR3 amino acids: CASSIATAYKAVTLWGQGNNEQFF.